The 32 T cell receptor beta chains below come from one sample, sequenced in a study of vaccination and CD4 T cells after COVID-19. The sample's treatment: roughly 11-day PBMC culture with coronavirus spike peptide pools or control peptides (ViraFEST assay). Researchers used the Oncomine TCR Beta short-read assay to sequence DNA from cultured CD4+ T cells. TCRdb itself ran the PCR reads through MiXCR, one entry per CDR3 protein. Altogether some 18,000 distinct CDR3 sequences are present, roughly half being singletons, with the ten largest covering around 2.3%. Antigens of these TCRs are unknown. The source material was CD4+ T cells from blood, cultured in vitro, sampled after SARS-CoV-2 vaccination. The receptors shown here come from a human donor who had recovered from COVID-19.

This sequence joins TRBV20-1 and TRBJ1-2; D is uncertain. V lost 1 base and J lost 5, with 11 bases in between. The germline V gene encodes CDR1 DFQATT and CDR2 SNEGSKA (reference sequence). The length of the CDR3 is 13 residues. CDR3 residues: CSARVLAVYGYTF. CDR3 DNA sequence: TGCAGTGCTAGAGTTCTCGCGGTGTATGGCTACACCTTC.

In its sample, this clonotype was seen a few times. This chain connects TRBV6-1 to TRBJ1-2, with TRBD1 matching 8 bases. Per the germline V gene, CDR1 is MNHNS and CDR2 is SASEGT. The V segment lost 6 bases and the J segment 6 bases; nucleotides outside the gene matches: 9. This CDR3 is 14 amino acids long. CDR3 residues: CASRRRQGLDGYTF. The CDR3 DNA follows: TGTGCCAGCAGACGGAGACAGGGGCTCGATGGCTACACCTTC.

J is TRBJ2-4 and V is TRBV20-1, with 14 bases identical to TRBD2. There are 17 residues in the CDR3. Trimming cost V 2 bases and J 9 bases; bases outside gene matches: 12. CDR1 and CDR2 (germline): DFQATT, SNEGSKA (reference sequence). The DNA of the CDR3 is TGCAGTGCTAGAAGACTAGCGGGAGGGGGGGCGATAGGCATTCAGTACTTC. This translates into CSARRLAGGGAIGIQYF.

This clonotype was seen a few times. The chain links TRBV9 to TRBJ1-6; 7 bases agree with TRBD1. Germline CDR1 is SGDLS and CDR2 is YYNGEE. With 1 base clipped from V and 9 bases from J, the junction kept 7 bases outside the gene matches. CDR3 length equals 15 residues. The CDR3 DNA reads TGTGCCAGCAGCGTATCGGGCAGGGGGAGTTCACCCCTCCACTTT. Encoded protein: CASSVSGRGSSPLHF.

The chain links TRBV12-1 to TRBJ1-5; TRBD1 is taken as the D call from the table, unchecked against the DNA. TRBV12-1 is deemed a pseudogene. This CDR3 is built from 14 residues. CDR3 sequence: CASSFRGGNQPQHF. As DNA, the CDR3 is TGTGCCAGCAGCTTTCGGGGGGGCAATCAGCCCCAGCATTTT.

The chain joins TRBV6-5 to TRBJ1-1, with D perhaps matching TRBD1 (5 bases). This CDR3 spans 14 amino acids. Germline CDR1 is MNHEY and CDR2 is SVGAGI. V dropped 0 bases and J dropped 10 bases, with 15 bases sitting between them. The CDR3 here is CASSYSVLSGLAFF. The CDR3 DNA reads as TGTGCCAGCAGTTACTCGGTACTGTCGGGGCTAGCTTTCTTT.

The V call is TRBV7-3, the J call TRBJ1-2, with a possible D match to TRBD1 (5 bases). CDR1 and CDR2 from the germline V gene are SGHTA and FQGTGA. The CDR3 is 16 residues long. Trimming took 2 bases from V and 0 from J, leaving 13 bases between them. The CDR3 protein is CASSLEGRPSNYGYTF. CDR3 bases: TGTGCCAGCAGCTTAGAGGGGCGCCCCTCTAACTATGGCTACACCTTC.

This clonotype has more than one count but fewer than ten. The J gene is TRBJ2-7, the V gene TRBV20-1, with 9 positions matching TRBD1. Per germline, CDR1 DFQATT and CDR2 SNEGSKA (reference sequence). The V gene end was trimmed by 5 bases and the J gene end by 2 bases; junction bases not matched to a gene: 7. This CDR3 region has 14 residues. The CDR3 DNA sequence: TGCAGTGCTCGCCGGACAGGGGTCCCCTACGAGCAGTACTTC. It codes for CSARRTGVPYEQYF.

This clonotype was detected a few times. The rearrangement joins TRBV25-1 to TRBJ2-3; D is uncertain. Germline assignment: CDR1 MGHDK and CDR2 SYGVNS. The CDR3 covers 12 residues. Deletions cut 5 bases from V and 2 bases from J, with 5 bases between. For the CDR3, the DNA is TGTGCCAGCAGTCGTAACACAGATACGCAGTATTTT. Translating it yields CASSRNTDTQYF.

The sample holds a few counts of this clonotype. The rearrangement uses TRBV20-1 and TRBJ2-2, with 7 bases aligning to TRBD2. Germline lookup yields CDR1 DFQATT and CDR2 SNEGSKA (reference sequence). The CDR3 runs to 14 residues. The V and J ends lost 6 bases and 3 bases, in that order; junction bases with no gene match: 7. CDR3: CSAPGGRHTGELFF. The CDR3 DNA reads TGCAGTGCCCCCGGGGGGAGACACACCGGGGAGCTGTTTTTT.

The chain joins TRBV6-2 or TRBV6-3 to TRBJ1-1; D unclear. V was shortened by 6 bases and J by 6 bases, with 8 bases between the two germline ends. CDR1 MNHEY and CDR2 SVGEGT come from the germline V gene. The length of the CDR3 is 11 residues. The CDR3 loop is CASSSSPEAFF. The CDR3 nucleotides are TGTGCCAGCAGCTCGAGTCCTGAAGCTTTCTTT.

This chain uses TRBV7-2 with TRBJ1-5; unclear D gene. The CDR3 extends over 15 amino acids. Per the germline V gene, CDR1 is SGHTA and CDR2 is FQGNSA. Deletions cut 5 bases from V and 9 bases from J, with 20 bases between. CDR3 protein: CASSPSGEFARPQHF. CDR3 bases: TGTGCCAGCAGCCCATCCGGGGAGTTCGCTCGGCCCCAGCATTTT. Full variable domain (remainder filled in from reference TRBV7-2 and TRBJ1-5): GAGVSQSPSNKVTEKGKDVELRCDPISGHTALYWYRQSLGQGLEFLIYFQGNSAPDKSGLPSDRFSAERTGGSVSTLTIQRTQQEDSAVYLCASSPSGEFARPQHFGDGTRLSIL.

J is TRBJ1-6 and V is TRBV19, with a weak D call TRBD1 (6 bases). The CDR3 contains 15 residues. The V end lost 5 bases, the J end lost 1 base, and 9 bases lay between the germline ends. Germline CDR1 and CDR2: LNHDA and SQIVND (reference sequence). The CDR3, as DNA: TGTGCCAGTAGTCTGCAGGGGTCCTATAATTCACCCCTCCACTTT. Its protein product is CASSLQGSYNSPLHF.

This chain joins TRBV5-1 and TRBJ2-7, with a possible D match to TRBD2 (5 bases). Germline V gene sequence: CDR1 SGHRS, CDR2 YFSETQ. With 4 bases removed from V and 6 bases from J, the gap between germline ends came to 14 bases. The CDR3 extends over 13 amino acids. The CDR3 bases are TGCGCCAGCAGCCAGGAATACCGGGGCGAGCAGTACTTC. Protein sequence: CASSQEYRGEQYF.

The rearrangement uses TRBV28 and TRBJ1-1; D may be TRBD1 (6 bases). The CDR3 has 17 residues. Deletions cut 6 bases from V and 0 bases from J, with 20 bases between. From germline, CDR1 is MDHEN and CDR2 SYDVKM. Here the CDR3 reads CASRYITGRRLNTEAFF. The CDR3 nucleotides read TGTGCCAGCAGATACATCACAGGGCGCCGGTTGAACACTGAAGCTTTCTTT. The variable domain in full, completed from reference TRBV28 and TRBJ1-1, reads DVKVTQSSRYLVKRTGEKVFLECVQDMDHENMFWYRQDPGLGLRLIYFSYDVKMKEKGDIPEGYSVSREKKERFSLILESASTNQTSMYLCASRYITGRRLNTEAFFGQGTRLTVV.

CDR3 in DNA: TGTGCCAGCAGCTTATATGGTACAGGGGTAGATGAGCAGTTCTTC. Protein sequence: CASSLYGTGVDEQFF. The rearrangement links TRBV7-6 to TRBJ2-1; 7 nucleotides line up with TRBD1. V lost 2 bases, J lost 8 bases, and 9 bases stayed unmatched. This CDR3 contains 15 residues. Per the germline V gene, CDR1 is SGHVS and CDR2 is FNYEAQ. Looking up the rest from reference TRBV7-6 and TRBJ2-1 gives the full variable domain: GAGVSQSPRYKVTKRGQDVALRCDPISGHVSLYWYRQALGQGPEFLTYFNYEAQQDKSGLPNDRFSAERPEGSISTLTIQRTEQRDSAMYRCASSLYGTGVDEQFFGPGTRLTVL.

This clonotype has just a few counts. The chain combines TRBV19 with TRBJ2-2, with TRBD1 as a possible D gene (6 bases). The CDR3 is 15 amino acids. Germline assignment: CDR1 LNHDA and CDR2 SQIVND (reference sequence). V shed 3 bases and J shed 5 bases, with 13 bases lying between them. Written as DNA, the CDR3 is TGTGCCAGTAGTATTCAGGGGCGAGGGACCGGGGAGCTGTTTTTT. Translating gives CASSIQGRGTGELFF.

This rearrangement joins TRBV7-2 to TRBJ1-3, with D uncertain. The CDR3 contains 13 residues. The V gene lost 0 bases and the J gene lost 4 bases, with 4 bases spanning the gap. CDR1 is SGHTA and CDR2 is FQGNSA in the germline V gene. The CDR3 protein is CASSLAPGNTIYF. Here the CDR3 DNA reads TGTGCCAGCAGCTTAGCGCCCGGAAACACCATATATTTT.

This clonotype has a handful of counts. CDR3 in DNA: TGTGCCAGCAGCACAGGGGGGAACACTGAAGCTTTCTTT. Protein: CASSTGGNTEAFF. The V gene is TRBV7-3, the J gene TRBJ1-1; TRBD1 agrees at 8 bases. The CDR3 covers 13 residues. The germline gives CDR1 SGHTA, CDR2 FQGTGA. V dropped 5 bases and J dropped 1; count of bases not matched to a gene: 0.

V usage is TRBV20-1 and J usage is TRBJ2-7, with 7 nucleotides matching TRBD2. Trimming removed 5 bases from V and 6 bases from J; junction bases left unmatched: 16. This CDR3 has 15 residues. The germline V gene has CDR1 DFQATT and CDR2 SNEGSKA (reference sequence). The CDR3 nucleotides are TGCAGTGCTTTTACTACCGGGACTAATTCCGGCGAGCAGTACTTC. It yields the protein CSAFTTGTNSGEQYF.

The rearrangement joins TRBV6-2 or TRBV6-3 to TRBJ2-7; 8 bases fit TRBD2. The CDR3 is made up of 16 amino acids. Germline V CDR1 and CDR2: MNHEY, SVGEGT. V was pared by 4 bases and J by 0 bases, with 8 bases of the junction left unmatched. In DNA form, the CDR3 reads TGTGCCAGCAGTTTTTCCTTAGCGGGGAACTCCTACGAGCAGTACTTC. Amino acids: CASSFSLAGNSYEQYF.

This clonotype was picked up a small number of times. This chain connects TRBV6-2 or TRBV6-3 to TRBJ1-6, with a tentative D call TRBD1 (6 bases). The germline V gene encodes CDR1 MNHEY and CDR2 SVGEGT. V was trimmed by 4 bases and J by 9 bases, leaving 10 bases between them. This CDR3 has 13 residues. CDR3: CASSSTGSSPLHF. For the CDR3, the DNA is TGTGCCAGCAGTTCAACAGGGAGTTCACCCCTCCACTTT.

V gene TRBV10-3 combines with J gene TRBJ2-3, with D possibly TRBD2 on 6 matching bases. The CDR3 runs 14 residues. The V and J ends lost 0 bases and 8 bases respectively, with 12 bases between them. From germline, CDR1 is ENHRY and CDR2 SYGVKD. Written as DNA, the CDR3 is TGTGCCATCAGTGAGTCAGGGAGGAGTAGTACGCAGTATTTT. Its protein product is CAISESGRSSTQYF.

This clonotype was seen more than once but under ten times. The V call is TRBV19, the J call TRBJ1-2; 7 nucleotides agree with TRBD1. This CDR3 region has 13 residues. Germline CDR1 is LNHDA and CDR2 is SQIVND (reference sequence). With 7 bases clipped from V and 6 bases from J, the junction kept 8 bases outside the gene matches. CDR3 nucleotide sequence: TGTGCCAGTACCCCCAGGGGGACTAATGGCTACACCTTC. Translated: CASTPRGTNGYTF.

This clonotype was found a few times. The genes are TRBV15 and TRBJ1-4; unclear D gene. V lost 2 bases and J 8 bases, leaving 6 bases between the germline ends. The CDR3 consists of 12 residues. CDR1 and CDR2 (germline): LNHNV, YYDKDF (reference sequence). This CDR3 is CATSRKNEKLFF. CDR3 coding DNA: TGTGCCACCAGCAGAAAAAACGAAAAACTGTTTTTT.

This clonotype was recorded a few times. This chain connects TRBV20-1 to TRBJ2-5; 8 bases agree with TRBD2. The CDR3 is made up of 14 amino acids. Germline CDR1 and CDR2: DFQATT and SNEGSKA (reference sequence). J lost 5 bases, V lost 1 base, and 6 bases had no gene match. The CDR3 sequence is CSARGGGMTETQYF. The CDR3 DNA sequence: TGCAGTGCTAGAGGCGGGGGGATGACTGAGACCCAGTACTTC.

The V gene is TRBV4-3, the J gene TRBJ2-7, with 8 positions matching TRBD1. Per the germline V gene, CDR1 is LGHNA and CDR2 is YSLEER. After removal of 4 bases from V and 1 base from J, the junction contained 3 bases not matched to a gene. The CDR3 is 14 amino acids. The CDR3 loop reads CASSPRTGSYEQYF. CDR3 coding DNA: TGCGCCAGCAGCCCCAGGACAGGGTCCTACGAGCAGTACTTC.

The rearrangement links TRBV12-5 to TRBJ1-5, with D unclear. Germline loops: CDR1 LGHNT, CDR2 FRNRAP. V lost 9 bases and J lost 5, with 11 bases in between. This CDR3 is 12 amino acids long. CDR3 region: CASGIRDQPQHF. DNA of the CDR3: TGTGCTAGCGGAATCCGGGATCAGCCCCAGCATTTT. The full variable domain, rest sourced from reference TRBV12-5 and TRBJ1-5, is DARVTQTPRHKVTEMGQEVTMRCQPILGHNTVFWYRQTMMQGLELLAYFRNRAPLDDSGMPKDRFSAEMPDATLATLKIQPSEPRDSAVYFCASGIRDQPQHFGDGTRLSIL.

This clonotype was seen a few times. V is TRBV20-1 and J is TRBJ1-6; D is undetermined. The CDR3 has 14 amino acids. Trimming left V 6 bases short and J 10 bases short, with 19 bases between. Germline CDR1 and CDR2: DFQATT and SNEGSKA (reference sequence). The CDR3: CSAPVRAGYSPLHF. CDR3 nucleotides: TGCAGTGCCCCAGTTCGGGCAGGCTACTCACCCCTCCACTTT.

The chain employs TRBV7-2 and TRBJ2-1; the match to TRBD2 covers 14 bases. The CDR3 has 17 amino acids. The V gene's germline CDR1 is SGHTA and CDR2 FQGNSA. J was trimmed by 1 base and V by 1 base; bases with no gene match: 0. The CDR3 bases are TGTGCCAGCAGCTTAGGGACTAGCGGGGGGTCCTACAATGAGCAGTTCTTC. This encodes CASSLGTSGGSYNEQFF.

The genes are TRBV12-3 or TRBV12-4 and TRBJ1-2; no reliable D call. Trimming removed 5 bases from V and 4 bases from J, with 8 bases in between. The CDR3 loop spans 12 amino acids. CDR3: CASSGRRYGYTF. Here the CDR3 DNA reads TGTGCCAGCAGTGGCCGGCGCTATGGCTACACCTTC.

The chain links TRBV28 to TRBJ2-3; TRBD2 matches 7 bases. The CDR3 is 15 residues long. In germline, CDR1 is MDHEN, CDR2 SYDVKM. J lost 1 base, V lost 5 bases, and 6 bases had no gene match. In nucleotides, the CDR3 is TGTGCCAGCAGTCACCCTAGCGGCCGCACAGATACGCAGTATTTT. The encoded protein is CASSHPSGRTDTQYF.